Listed below are T cell receptor beta chains from one sample, sequenced in a study of shared clonotypes between healthy human individuals. Generated by immunoSEQ multiplex PCR, the TCRdb table keeps only in-frame clones and is missing some. The sample carries over 800,000 clones, approximately 92% recorded once. Specimen: naive CD8+ T cells sorted from blood. All receptors come from a man under 40 in good health. CDR3s include the opening cysteine and the closing phenylalanine or tryptophan. A D gene is named only where the DNA matches it firmly. Expanded clones are given a class, and other clones once, few, many or no size at all.

clone_size	v_call	j_call	d_call	cdr3_nt	cdr3_aa
-	TRBV4-2	TRBJ2-3	TRBD1	TGTGCCAGCAGCCCAAGGACAGGGGCAGATACGCAGTATTTT	CASSPRTGADTQYF
-	TRBV27	TRBJ1-2	-	TGTGCCACCAGTCCGAACCTGGGTGTCCTAGGCTCGGGTGGCTACACCTTC	CATSPNLGVLGSGGYTF
once	TRBV27	TRBJ2-1	-	TGTGCCAGCCGGTTAGGGGGTGCGGGCTACAATGAGCAGTTCTTC	CASRLGGAGYNEQFF
-	TRBV27	TRBJ2-7	TRBD1	TGTGCCAGCCGACCCGGGACAGGGTGGTATGAGCAGTACTTC	CASRPGTGWYEQYF
-	TRBV7-6	TRBJ2-7	-	TGTGCCAGCAGCTTACAGGAACGCTACGAGCAGTACTTC	CASSLQERYEQYF
-	TRBV14	TRBJ1-1	TRBD1	TGTGCCAGCAGCTACAACAGGGGGTATGAAGCTTTCTTT	CASSYNRGYEAFF
-	TRBV27	TRBJ2-7	-	TGTGCCAGCAGTGCCGAGCCGGGACACCCGTACGAGCAGTACTTC	CASSAEPGHPYEQYF
-	TRBV27	TRBJ1-2	TRBD1	TGTGCCTCCTCCGGACAGGATCTTTATGGCTACACCTTC	CASSGQDLYGYTF
-	TRBV4-1	TRBJ2-1	-	TGCGCCAGCAGCCAAGATCCCCCGGATCTCTACAACGAGGGACAGTTCTTC	CASSQDPPDLYNEGQFF
-	TRBV10-2	TRBJ2-3	-	TGCGCCAGCAGTGAGTTGGATACGCAGTATTTT	CASSELDTQYF
-	TRBV4-1	TRBJ2-1	-	TGCGCCAGCAGCCAATCTAGCGATGGTTCATCCTACTACAATGAGCAGTTCTTC	CASSQSSDGSSYYNEQFF